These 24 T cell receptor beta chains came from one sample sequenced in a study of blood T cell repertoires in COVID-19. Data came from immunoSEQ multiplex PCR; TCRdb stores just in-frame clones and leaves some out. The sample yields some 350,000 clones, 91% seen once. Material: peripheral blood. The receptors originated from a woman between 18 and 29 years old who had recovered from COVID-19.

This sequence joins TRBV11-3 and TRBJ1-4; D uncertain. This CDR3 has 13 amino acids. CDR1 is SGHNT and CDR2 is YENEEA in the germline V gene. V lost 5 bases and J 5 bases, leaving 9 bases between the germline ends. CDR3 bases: TGTGCCAGCAGCAATACTCAAAATGAAAAACTGTTTTTT. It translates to CASSNTQNEKLFF.

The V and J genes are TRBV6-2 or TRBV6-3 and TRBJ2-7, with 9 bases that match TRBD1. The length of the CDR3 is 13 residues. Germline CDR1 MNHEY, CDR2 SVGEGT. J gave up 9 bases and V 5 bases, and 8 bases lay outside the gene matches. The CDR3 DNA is TGTGCCAGCAGTATCCCGGGACAGGGAGCGCAGTACGTC. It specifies CASSIPGQGAQYV.

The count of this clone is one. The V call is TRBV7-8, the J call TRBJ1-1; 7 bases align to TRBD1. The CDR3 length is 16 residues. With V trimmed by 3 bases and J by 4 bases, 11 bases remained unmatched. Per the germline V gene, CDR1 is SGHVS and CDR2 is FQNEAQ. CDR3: CASSFQQGMKGTEAFF. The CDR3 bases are TGTGCCAGCAGCTTCCAACAGGGGATGAAGGGCACTGAAGCTTTCTTT.

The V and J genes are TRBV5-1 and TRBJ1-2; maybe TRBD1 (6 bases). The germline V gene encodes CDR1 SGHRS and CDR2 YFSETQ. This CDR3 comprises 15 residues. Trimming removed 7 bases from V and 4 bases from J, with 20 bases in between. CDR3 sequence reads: CASREGDLRGYGYTF. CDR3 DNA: TGCGCCAGCCGGGAGGGGGACCTACGGGGCTATGGCTACACCTTC.

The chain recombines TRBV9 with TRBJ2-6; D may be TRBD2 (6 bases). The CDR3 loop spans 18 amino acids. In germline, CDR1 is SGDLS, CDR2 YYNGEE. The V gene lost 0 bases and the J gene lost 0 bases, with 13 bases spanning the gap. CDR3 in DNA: TGTGCCAGCAGCGTAGGACCAGCGGGCCACTCTGGGGCCAACGTCCTGACTTTC. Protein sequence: CASSVGPAGHSGANVLTF.

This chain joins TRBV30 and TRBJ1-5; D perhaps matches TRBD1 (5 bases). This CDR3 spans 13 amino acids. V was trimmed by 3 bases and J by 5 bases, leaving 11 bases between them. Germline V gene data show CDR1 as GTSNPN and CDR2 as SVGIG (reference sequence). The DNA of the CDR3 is TGTGCCTGGAGCCTACGGGGGGATCAGCCCCAGCATTTT. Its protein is CAWSLRGDQPQHF.

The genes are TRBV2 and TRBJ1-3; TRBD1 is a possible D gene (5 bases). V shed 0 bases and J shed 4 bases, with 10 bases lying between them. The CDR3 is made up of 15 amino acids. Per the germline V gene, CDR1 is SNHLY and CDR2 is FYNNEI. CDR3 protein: CASSEAPGVGNTIYF. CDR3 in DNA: TGTGCCAGCAGTGAAGCGCCGGGGGTGGGAAACACCATATATTTT.

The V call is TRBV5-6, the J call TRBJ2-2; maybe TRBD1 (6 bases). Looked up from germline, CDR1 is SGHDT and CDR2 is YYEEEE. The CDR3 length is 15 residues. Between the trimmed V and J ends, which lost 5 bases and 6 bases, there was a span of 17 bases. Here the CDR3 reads CASSSRQKGAGELFF. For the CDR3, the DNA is TGTGCCAGCAGTTCTCGACAGAAGGGGGCCGGGGAGCTGTTTTTT.

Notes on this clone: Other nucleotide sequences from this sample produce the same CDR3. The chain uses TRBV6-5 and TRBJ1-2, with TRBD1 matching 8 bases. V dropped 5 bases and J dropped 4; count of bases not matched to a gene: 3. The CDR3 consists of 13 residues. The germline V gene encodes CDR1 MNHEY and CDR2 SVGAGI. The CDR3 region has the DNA TGTGCCAGCAGTCCCGACAGGGGCTATGGCTACACCTTC. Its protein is CASSPDRGYGYTF.

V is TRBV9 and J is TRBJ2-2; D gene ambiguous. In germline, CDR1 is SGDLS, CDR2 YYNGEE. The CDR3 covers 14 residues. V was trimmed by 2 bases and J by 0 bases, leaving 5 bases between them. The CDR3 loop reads CASSVFPNTGELFF. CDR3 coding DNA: TGTGCCAGCAGCGTCTTCCCGAACACCGGGGAGCTGTTTTTT.

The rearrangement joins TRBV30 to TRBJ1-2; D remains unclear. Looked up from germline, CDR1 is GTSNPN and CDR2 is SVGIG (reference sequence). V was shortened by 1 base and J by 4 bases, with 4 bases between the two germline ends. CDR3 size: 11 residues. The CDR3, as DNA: TGTGCCTGGAGTGCCCTCTATGGCTACACCTTC. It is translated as CAWSALYGYTF. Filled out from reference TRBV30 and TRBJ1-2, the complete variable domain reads SQTIHQWPATLVQPVGSPLSLECTVEGTSNPNLYWYRQAAGRGLQLLFYSVGIGQISSEVPQNLSASRPQDRQFILSSKKLLLSDSGFYLCAWSALYGYTFGSGTRLTVV.

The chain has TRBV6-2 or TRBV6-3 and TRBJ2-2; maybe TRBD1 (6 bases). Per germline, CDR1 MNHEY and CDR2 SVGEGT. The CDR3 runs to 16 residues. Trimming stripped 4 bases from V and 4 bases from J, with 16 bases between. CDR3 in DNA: TGTGCCAGCAGTTTCCGAGGGGGAATTTTCACCGGGGAGCTGTTTTTT. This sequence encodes CASSFRGGIFTGELFF.

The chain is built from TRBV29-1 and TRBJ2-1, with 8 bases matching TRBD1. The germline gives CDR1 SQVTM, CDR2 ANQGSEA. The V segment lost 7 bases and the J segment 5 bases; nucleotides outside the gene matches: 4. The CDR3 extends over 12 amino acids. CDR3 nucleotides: TGCAGCGCTGGACAGGGAGACAATGAGCAGTTCTTC. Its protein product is CSAGQGDNEQFF.

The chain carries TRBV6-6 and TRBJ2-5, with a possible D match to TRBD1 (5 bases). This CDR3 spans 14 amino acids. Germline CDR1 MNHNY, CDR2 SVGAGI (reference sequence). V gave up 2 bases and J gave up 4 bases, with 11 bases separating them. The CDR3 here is CASSYGQGRETQYF. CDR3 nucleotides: TGTGCCAGCAGTTACGGTCAGGGAAGAGAGACCCAGTACTTC.

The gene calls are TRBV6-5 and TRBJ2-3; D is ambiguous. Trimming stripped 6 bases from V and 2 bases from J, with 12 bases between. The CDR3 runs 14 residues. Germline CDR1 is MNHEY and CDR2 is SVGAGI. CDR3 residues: CASRQTYTTDTQYF. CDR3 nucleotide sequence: TGTGCCAGCAGGCAAACTTATACCACAGATACGCAGTATTTT.

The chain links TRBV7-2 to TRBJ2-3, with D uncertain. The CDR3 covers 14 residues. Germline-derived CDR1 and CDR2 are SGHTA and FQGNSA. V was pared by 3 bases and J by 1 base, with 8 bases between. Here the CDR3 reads CASSFGRGTDTQYF. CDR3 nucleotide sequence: TGTGCCAGCAGCTTCGGTCGTGGCACAGATACGCAGTATTTT.

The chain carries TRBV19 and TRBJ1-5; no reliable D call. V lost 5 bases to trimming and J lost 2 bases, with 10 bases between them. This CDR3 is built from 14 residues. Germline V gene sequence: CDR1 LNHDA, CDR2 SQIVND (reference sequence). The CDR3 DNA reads TGTGCCAGTAGTGGCGTCGGGGGCAATCAGCCCCAGCATTTT. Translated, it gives CASSGVGGNQPQHF.

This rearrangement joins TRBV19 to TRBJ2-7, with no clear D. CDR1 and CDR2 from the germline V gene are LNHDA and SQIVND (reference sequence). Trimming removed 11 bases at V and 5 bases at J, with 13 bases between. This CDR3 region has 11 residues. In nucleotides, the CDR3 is TGTGCCCGCCGGTCCCATGACGAGCAGTACGTC. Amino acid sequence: CARRSHDEQYV.

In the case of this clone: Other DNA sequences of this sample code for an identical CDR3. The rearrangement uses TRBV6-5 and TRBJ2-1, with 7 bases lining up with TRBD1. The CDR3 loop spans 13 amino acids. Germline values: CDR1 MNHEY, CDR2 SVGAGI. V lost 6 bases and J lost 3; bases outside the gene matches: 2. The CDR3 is CASSRDSYNEQFF. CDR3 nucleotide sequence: TGTGCCAGCAGCCGGGACAGCTACAATGAGCAGTTCTTC.

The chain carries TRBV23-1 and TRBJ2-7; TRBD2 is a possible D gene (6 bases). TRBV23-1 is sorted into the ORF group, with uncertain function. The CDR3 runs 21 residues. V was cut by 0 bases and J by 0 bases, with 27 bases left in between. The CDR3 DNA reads TGCGCCAGCAGTCAATCGAGGGGACTCCGACACGGGCAGGATCCCTCCTACGAGCAGTACGTC. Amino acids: CASSQSRGLRHGQDPSYEQYV.

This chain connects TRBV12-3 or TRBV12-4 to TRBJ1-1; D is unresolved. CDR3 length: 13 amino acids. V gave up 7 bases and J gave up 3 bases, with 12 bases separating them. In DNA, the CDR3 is TGTGCCAGCAACAATCGGGGATACACTGAAGCTTTCTTT. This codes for CASNNRGYTEAFF.

Here the CDR3 reads CASSPPARGVTGELFF. For the CDR3, the DNA is TGTGCCAGCTCACCACCGGCCAGGGGTGTGACCGGGGAGCTGTTTTTT. The chain carries TRBV18 and TRBJ2-2; TRBD1 might be the D (6 bases). Germline lookup yields CDR1 KGHSH and CDR2 LQKENI. CDR3 length: 16 amino acids. The V and J ends lost 0 bases and 5 bases respectively, with 13 bases between them. The full variable domain, its missing parts supplied by reference TRBV18 and TRBJ2-2, is NAGVMQNPRHLVRRRGQEARLRCSPMKGHSHVYWYRQLPEEGLKFMVYLQKENIIDESGMPKERFSAEFPKEGPSILRIQQVVRGDSAAYFCASSPPARGVTGELFFGEGSRLTVL.

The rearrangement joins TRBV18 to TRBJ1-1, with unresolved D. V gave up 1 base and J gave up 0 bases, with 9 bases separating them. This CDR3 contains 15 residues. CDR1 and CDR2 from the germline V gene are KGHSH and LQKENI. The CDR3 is CASSPREAMNTEAFF. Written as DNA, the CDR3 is TGTGCCAGCTCACCACGGGAGGCCATGAACACTGAAGCTTTCTTT.

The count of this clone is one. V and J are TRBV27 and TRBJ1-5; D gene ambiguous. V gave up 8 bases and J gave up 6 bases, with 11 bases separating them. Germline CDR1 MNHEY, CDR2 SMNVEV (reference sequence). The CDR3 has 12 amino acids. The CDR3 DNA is TGTGCCAGCGGGCTCTTAGGTCAGCCCCAGCATTTT. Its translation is CASGLLGQPQHF.